These T cell receptor beta chains were read from a single sample in a study of human thymus T cells. The assay was immunoSEQ multiplex PCR, and TCRdb's table has in-frame clones only and misses some. The sample comprises some 130,000 clones, more than 90% of which are singletons, and around 0.025% rests with the top ten. The sequenced material came from thymus tissue. The receptors originated from a boy in the first two years of life with a congenital heart defect but otherwise immunologically healthy. CDR3s include the opening cysteine and the closing phenylalanine or tryptophan. Each record gives: V gene, CDR3 protein.

TRBV2,CASSACSGNGYTF
TRBV27,CASRRGGGIENTIYF
TRBV28,CASSFRDRGRYGYTF
TRBV30,CAWRDSTVEAFF
TRBV25-1,CASSEYEHLSPHTQYF
TRBV2,CASKYTGTGEHEQYF
TRBV4-2,CASSQDISGRINYGYTF
TRBV7-8,CASSLVSLGQGSYNEQFF
TRBV28,CASSSGTSFGTDTQYF
TRBV7-2,CASSSRGGTGELFF
TRBV7-2,CASSCGGDYSGANVLTF
TRBV6-1,CASRAPPRGRTYF
TRBV19,CASSPWTGGKGRSPLHF
TRBV2,CASSESGVSNYEQYF
TRBV29-1,CSVETLPIGDFNGYTF
TRBV21-1,CASSRKRGVGDTQYF
TRBV19,CASSLGEDFYSTDTQYF
TRBV7-2,CASSLVRTPYEQYF
TRBV28,CASSSSGLAGGLSYEQYF
TRBV13,CASPPGTGGVGGLFF
TRBV5-1,CASSTEQGRGETQYF
TRBV28,CASSTLPRRDEQYF
TRBV27,CASSYTRQGYNSPLHF
TRBV30,CAWLGGGSTDTQYF